The 29 T cell receptor beta chains below all came from one sample that was sequenced in a study of T-cell reconstitution after alpha-beta-depleted transplantation in children listed by TCRdb under 2016. The receptor library was made with PCR. Instrument used: Illumina HiSeq 2500. TCR libraries were prepared with molecular barcoding, using unique molecular identifiers to normalize TCRbeta repertoire quantification. In TCRdb, the public reads were trimmed at Q25 with fastp and aligned with MiXCR, with productive beta chains retained. Here each entry gathers all rows of one CDR3 protein and keeps the most common genes and DNA. Across this sample there are 200,000 to 250,000 distinct CDR3 sequences, with approximately 8.4% seen only once. In total, the top ten clones hold roughly 36% of the sample. Per the publication, the treatment or condition label means: allogeneic hematopoietic cell transplantation with graft depleted of TCRalphabeta T cells and CD19 B cells.

The material was PBMCs, mostly from graft donor cells, obtained 360 days after TCRalphabeta/CD19-depleted stem cell transplant. The receptors stem from a male patient aged 2 to 10 who had a stem cell transplant for acute myeloid leukemia, so the T cells may come from the graft donor.

This clonotype was observed a few times. The CDR3 sequence: CASSFSTRTEAFF. CDR3 nucleotide sequence: TGTGCCAGTAGTTTTTCGACCCGTACTGAAGCTTTCTTT. The chain employs TRBV19 and TRBJ1-1; the D is unclear. Germline V CDR1 and CDR2: LNHDA, SQIVND (reference sequence). The CDR3 consists of 13 residues. V was shortened by 5 bases and J by 5 bases, with 12 bases between the two germline ends.

On this clonotype: Since a much larger clone is just one base distant, this may be a read error. The chain is built from TRBV10-3 and TRBJ2-1, with 8 bases identical to TRBD2. Per germline, CDR1 ENHRY and CDR2 SYGVKD. The CDR3 is made up of 14 amino acids. The CDR3 region is CAIGHGTRFNEQLF. In DNA, the CDR3 is TGTGCCATCGGCCACGGGACTAGGTTCAATGAGCAGTTATTC.

This clonotype was seen ten or more times. The chain recombines TRBV12-3 or TRBV12-4 with TRBJ2-3, with D possibly TRBD1 on 6 matching bases. V dropped 4 bases and J dropped 0 bases, with 8 bases sitting between them. The length of the CDR3 is 14 residues. CDR3 sequence reads: CASSSRGSTDTQYF. The CDR3 DNA is TGTGCCAGCAGTTCCAGGGGTAGCACAGATACGCAGTATTTT.

This clonotype was found a few times. The rearrangement uses TRBV7-2 and TRBJ2-3; TRBD2 matches at 10 bases. Trimming at V came to 7 bases and at J to 2 bases, leaving 9 bases not matched to a gene. Germline V gene sequence: CDR1 SGHTA, CDR2 FQGNSA. The CDR3 sequence is 16 residues long. CDR3 loop: CASNSPLAGVTDTQYF. The CDR3 region has the DNA TGTGCCAGCAACTCCCCCCTAGCGGGAGTCACAGATACGCAGTATTTT.

This clonotype has only a few counts. The chain couples TRBV29-1 to TRBJ2-7; 7 bases map to TRBD1. The CDR3 is made up of 12 amino acids. The germline V gene encodes CDR1 SQVTM and CDR2 ANQGSEA. Unmatched junction bases numbered 5, after V lost 6 bases and J lost 3 bases. Here the CDR3 reads CSVARQGYEQYF. CDR3 DNA sequence: TGCAGCGTGGCACGACAGGGCTACGAGCAGTACTTC.

The rearrangement uses TRBV3-1 and TRBJ2-3, with 10 bases that match TRBD2. CDR3 size: 19 residues. Germline CDR1 reads LGHDT; CDR2 reads YNNKEL (reference sequence). J gave up 0 bases and V 6 bases, and 15 bases lay outside the gene matches. Here the CDR3 DNA reads TGTGCCAGCAGTCCCAGGGGCCTAGCGGGAGCGGGGAGCACAGATACGCAGTATTTT. Protein sequence: CASSPRGLAGAGSTDTQYF.

This clonotype was counted at least ten times. The CDR3 is CASSLASGSVEQYF. As DNA, the CDR3 is TGTGCCAGCAGCTTAGCTAGCGGGAGTGTCGAGCAGTACTTC. The rearrangement uses TRBV7-6 and TRBJ2-7, with 9 bases fitting TRBD2. Germline CDR1 SGHVS, CDR2 FNYEAQ. This CDR3 comprises 14 residues. V was clipped by 0 bases and J by 6 bases; unmatched bases: 3. The full variable domain, in which reference TRBV7-6 and TRBJ2-7 provide the parts outside the CDR3, is GAGVSQSPRYKVTKRGQDVALRCDPISGHVSLYWYRQALGQGPEFLTYFNYEAQQDKSGLPNDRFSAERPEGSISTLTIQRTEQRDSAMYRCASSLASGSVEQYFGPGTRLTVT.

CDR3: CASSPLIAGDYEQYF. Written as DNA, the CDR3 is TGCGCCAGCAGCCCTCTCATCGCAGGAGACTACGAGCAGTACTTC. V usage is TRBV5-1 and J usage is TRBJ2-7; no reliable D call. Germline V gives CDR1 SGHRS, CDR2 YFSETQ. The CDR3 has 15 residues. V lost 4 bases, J lost 3 bases, and 17 bases lay in between.

Many counts were recorded for this clonotype. This chain joins TRBV20-1 and TRBJ2-5; TRBD2 matches at 8 bases. After removal of 6 bases from V and 1 base from J, the junction contained 10 bases not matched to a gene. The V gene's germline CDR1 is DFQATT and CDR2 SNEGSKA (reference sequence). This CDR3 spans 15 amino acids. CDR3 in amino acids: CSAKTNAGGQETQYF. CDR3 in DNA: TGCAGTGCCAAAACGAATGCGGGGGGCCAAGAGACCCAGTACTTC.

Ten or more counts support this clonotype. The chain joins TRBV20-1 to TRBJ1-2, with D unresolved. This CDR3 region has 14 residues. V was cut by 1 base and J by 5 bases, with 14 bases left in between. The germline V gene has CDR1 DFQATT and CDR2 SNEGSKA (reference sequence). CDR3 sequence: CSARVGNPGYGYTF. The CDR3 DNA sequence: TGCAGTGCTAGAGTAGGCAACCCGGGGTATGGCTACACCTTC.

The chain has TRBV4-3 and TRBJ2-7, with D perhaps TRBD1 (6 bases). The CDR3 extends over 14 amino acids. From germline, CDR1 is LGHNA and CDR2 YSLEER. With 1 base removed from V and 7 bases from J, the gap between germline ends came to 14 bases. The CDR3 bases are TGCGCCAGCAGCCAAGTAGCCCGAGGGGGAGAGCAGTACTTC. Translation: CASSQVARGGEQYF.

The chain recombines TRBV5-6 with TRBJ2-1, with D possibly TRBD2 on 5 matching bases. Germline loops: CDR1 SGHDT, CDR2 YYEEEE. This CDR3 is 15 amino acids long. V lost 4 bases, J lost 2 bases, and 13 bases lay in between. The DNA for the CDR3 is TGTGCCAGCAGCCCTGGGATAGCGCCCTACAATGAGCAGTTCTTC. Protein sequence: CASSPGIAPYNEQFF.

This clonotype was observed at least ten times. V gene TRBV29-1 combines with J gene TRBJ1-5; no firm D call. This CDR3 region has 13 residues. Germline CDR1 is SQVTM and CDR2 is ANQGSEA. V was clipped by 3 bases and J by 3 bases, with 9 bases between them. CDR3 bases: TGCAGCGTTGAGGTGGGTAACAATCAGCCCCAGCATTTT. It translates to CSVEVGNNQPQHF.

V and J are TRBV20-1 and TRBJ2-1, with 10 positions matching TRBD2. This CDR3 is built from 13 residues. Germline V lookup: CDR1 DFQATT, CDR2 SNEGSKA (reference sequence). DNA of the CDR3: TGCACCGCCAAACTAGCGGGGTTGGATGAGCAGTTCTTC. As protein: CTAKLAGLDEQFF.

In this sample, this clonotype turned up many times. The chain has TRBV20-1 and TRBJ1-1; D call uncertain. Looked up from germline, CDR1 is DFQATT and CDR2 is SNEGSKA (reference sequence). The V end lost 5 bases, the J end lost 4 bases, and 20 bases lay between the germline ends. The CDR3 is made up of 15 amino acids. This CDR3 is CSAGILVARGTEAFF. CDR3 nucleotide sequence: TGCAGTGCTGGAATTTTGGTGGCGCGGGGCACTGAAGCTTTCTTT.

This clonotype was found many times. The chain is built from TRBV11-2 and TRBJ2-3, with D unresolved. The CDR3 covers 14 residues. With 3 bases removed from V and 2 bases from J, the gap between germline ends came to 9 bases. CDR1 SGHAT and CDR2 FQNNGV come from the germline V gene. CDR3 DNA sequence: TGTGCCAGCAGCTTTTGGGCACTCACAGATACGCAGTATTTT. Translating it yields CASSFWALTDTQYF.

There are a few counts of this clonotype. This chain connects TRBV6-5 to TRBJ2-2; D is uncertain. The CDR3 loop spans 15 amino acids. Trimming shortened V by 0 bases and J by 5 bases, and 10 bases separated the two germline ends. Germline V gives CDR1 MNHEY, CDR2 SVGAGI. This CDR3 reads CASSYSLDLTGELFF. The CDR3 DNA reads TGTGCCAGCAGTTACTCGTTGGATTTGACCGGGGAGCTGTTTTTT.

This clonotype occurred many times. The chain carries TRBV21-1 and TRBJ2-3; TRBD1, the table's D call, lacks a check against the DNA. TRBV21-1 counts as a pseudogene. The CDR3 is made up of 17 amino acids. The CDR3 DNA reads as TGTGCCAGCAGCAAAGCGCTTTCGAACAGGAGCACAGATACGCAGTATTTT. Protein product: CASSKALSNRSTDTQYF.

This clonotype was seen ten or more times. The chain is built from TRBV5-1 and TRBJ2-4; possible D gene TRBD1, 5 bases. There are 16 residues in the CDR3. CDR1 SGHRS and CDR2 YFSETQ come from the germline V gene. V was cut by 0 bases and J by 0 bases, with 10 bases left in between. The CDR3 protein is CASSLAYRGAKNIQYF. The CDR3 coding sequence is TGCGCCAGCAGCTTGGCCTATAGGGGAGCCAAAAACATTCAGTACTTC.

As DNA, the CDR3 is TGCAGTGCCAGGCCTTTAGCGGGGGGGAGAGATGAGCAGTTCTTC. It codes for CSARPLAGGRDEQFF. This chain joins TRBV20-1 and TRBJ2-1; the match to TRBD2 covers 11 bases. After removal of 6 bases from V and 8 bases from J, the junction contained 12 bases not matched to a gene. Germline CDR1 and CDR2: DFQATT and SNEGSKA (reference sequence). The CDR3 is 15 amino acids.

This clonotype came up a few times. The chain joins TRBV20-1 to TRBJ1-1, with 7 nucleotides matching TRBD1. The CDR3 is 13 residues long. Germline-derived CDR1 and CDR2 are DFQATT and SNEGSKA (reference sequence). V shed 7 bases, J shed 4 bases, and the junction held 9 bases outside the gene matches. CDR3 loop: CSVVQGGATEAFF. The CDR3 nucleotides are TGCAGTGTTGTTCAGGGGGGGGCCACTGAAGCTTTCTTT.

There are a few counts of this clonotype. The CDR3 sequence is CSAALTSGTGIYQPQHF. The DNA for the CDR3 is TGCAGTGCCGCCCTTACATCCGGGACAGGGATATATCAGCCCCAGCATTTT. The rearrangement uses TRBV20-1 and TRBJ1-5; 9 bases are shared with TRBD1. Germline lookup yields CDR1 DFQATT and CDR2 SNEGSKA (reference sequence). This CDR3 comprises 17 residues. Germline trimming cut 6 bases from V and 5 bases from J; bases unmatched to any gene: 17.

The chain couples TRBV6-1 to TRBJ2-5; D remains unclear. V was pared by 4 bases and J by 3 bases, with 9 bases between. Germline loops: CDR1 MNHNS, CDR2 SASEGT. There are 13 residues in the CDR3. CDR3 bases: TGTGCCAGCAGTGTAATAGCTGAAGAGACCCAGTACTTC. Residues: CASSVIAEETQYF.

The chain combines TRBV5-1 with TRBJ2-1; 8 positions agree with TRBD2. CDR3 length: 16 amino acids. From germline, CDR1 is SGHRS and CDR2 YFSETQ. J gave up 0 bases and V 4 bases, and 6 bases lay outside the gene matches. The DNA of the CDR3 is TGCGCCAGCAGCGTTACTAGCGGATCCTCCTACAATGAGCAGTTCTTC. It codes for CASSVTSGSSYNEQFF.

This clonotype was found many times. The genes are TRBV5-1 and TRBJ1-1; D is unclear. The length of the CDR3 is 16 residues. Germline V CDR1 and CDR2: SGHRS, YFSETQ. V lost 0 bases to trimming and J lost 3 bases, with 15 bases between them. CDR3 amino acids: CASSLAELQRDTEAFF. The CDR3 DNA sequence: TGCGCCAGCAGCTTGGCCGAGCTTCAACGCGACACTGAAGCTTTCTTT.

This clonotype showed up just a few times. The V and J genes are TRBV4-3 and TRBJ2-7; D not certain. Germline CDR1 LGHNA, CDR2 YSLEER. V gave up 0 bases and J gave up 12 bases, with 18 bases separating them. The CDR3 extends over 14 amino acids. The CDR3, as DNA: TGCGCCAGCAGCCAAGAGTTGTATGGTGGGCCACGGTACTTC. Amino acid sequence: CASSQELYGGPRYF.

This clonotype showed up many times. This chain connects TRBV20-1 to TRBJ1-1, with D unresolved. Germline V gene data show CDR1 as DFQATT and CDR2 as SNEGSKA (reference sequence). V was trimmed by 5 bases and J by 2 bases, leaving 12 bases between them. This CDR3 is built from 13 residues. In DNA, the CDR3 is TGCAGTGCTGCCGGAGTATCAAACACTGAAGCTTTCTTT. Translated, it gives CSAAGVSNTEAFF.

This clonotype was recorded at least ten times. The chain has TRBV27 and TRBJ2-1; 9 positions match TRBD2. Trimming took 2 bases from V and 4 from J; bases not matched to a gene: 18. Per germline, CDR1 MNHEY and CDR2 SMNVEV (reference sequence). This CDR3 contains 20 residues. The CDR3 bases are TGTGCCAGCAGTTTAACCCCCTTTTTGATAGCGGGGGCCCAATACAATGAGCAGTTCTTC. This gives the protein CASSLTPFLIAGAQYNEQFF.

This clonotype was seen a few times. V is TRBV7-9 and J is TRBJ1-4; D unresolved. With 3 bases removed from V and 0 bases from J, the gap between germline ends came to 8 bases. CDR3 length equals 15 residues. CDR1 is SEHNR, CDR2 FQNEAQ, per germline (reference sequence). For the CDR3, the DNA is TGTGCCAGCAGCTTGGCTCGGGCAACTAATGAAAAACTGTTTTTT. It codes for CASSLARATNEKLFF.